This TCR beta chain was profiled in a study of T cell responses to AZD1222 COVID-19 vaccine. Notes on the study in general: Along spike, vaccine-associated CD4 TCRs were found throughout, with dominance at 160-218 and 743-854. Only six or seven AZD1222 recipients tested seropositive at baseline. Unmutated variant regions reportedly attract nearly half of all spike-specific TCRs. Donors were mostly white British, more females; clonal diversity possibly underestimated.

Germline CDR1 reads SGHTA; CDR2 reads FQGNSA. This CDR3 is 14 amino acids long. The V gene lost 1 base and the J gene lost 4 bases, with 5 bases spanning the gap. Produced via immunoSEQ multiplex PCR; TCRdb's table is partial and in-frame only. The table lists 150,000 to 200,000 clones, about 91% of them singletons, with about 4% in the top ten. Note on this clone: Its antigen is still unknown.

The clonotype was recovered from an adult in good health. The starting material was peripheral blood, obtained on day 0 of MenACWY control vaccination. This sequence joins TRBV7-2 and TRBJ1-6; D gene uncertain. This chain's CDR3 is CASSLDGYNSPLHF. CDR3 nucleotide sequence: TGTGCCAGCAGCTTAGACGGATATAATTCACCCCTCCACTTT. Using reference TRBV7-2 and TRBJ1-6 for the parts outside the CDR3, the full variable domain is GAGVSQSPSNKVTEKGKDVELRCDPISGHTALYWYRQSLGQGLEFLIYFQGNSAPDKSGLPSDRFSAERTGGSVSTLTIQRTQQEDSAVYLCASSLDGYNSPLHFGNGTRLTVT.